Listed below are T cell receptor beta chains from one sample, sequenced in a study of T cell responses to AZD1222 COVID-19 vaccine. Libraries were prepared by immunoSEQ multiplex PCR; TCRdb keeps only in-frame clonotypes and omits some of them. The table records just over 80,000 clones, just under 90% of them present only once. Here the sequenced sample was peripheral blood, taken on day 0 of AZD1222 vaccination. These receptors were collected from an adult in good health. CDR3s include the opening cysteine and the closing phenylalanine or tryptophan. A D gene is named only where the DNA matches it firmly.

D: TRBD2
J: TRBJ2-7
V: TRBV7-8
CDR3: CASSSRLAGTYEQYF

D: -
J: TRBJ1-3
V: TRBV12-3/TRBV12-4
CDR3: CASSPRLTKAIYF

D: -
J: TRBJ2-1
V: TRBV7-2
CDR3: CASSQQGLSSYNEQFF

D: -
J: TRBJ1-2
V: TRBV4-3
CDR3: CASSQDYGGAGGYTF

D: -
J: TRBJ2-7
V: TRBV19
CDR3: CASSITGAFYEQYF

D: -
J: TRBJ2-3
V: TRBV6-6
CDR3: CASSPTDTQYF

D: -
J: TRBJ1-6
V: TRBV18
CDR3: CASSPAGLLNNSPLHF

D: TRBD1
J: TRBJ1-5
V: TRBV19
CDR3: CATRDRGNQPQHF

D: -
J: TRBJ1-5
V: TRBV19
CDR3: CASSTSTPNQPQHF

D: TRBD1
J: TRBJ2-1
V: TRBV9
CDR3: CASSMGQGPPIDNEQFF

D: -
J: TRBJ1-4
V: TRBV5-1
CDR3: CASSLAGSTNEKLFF

D: -
J: TRBJ1-6
V: TRBV30
CDR3: CAGTTAGERRYSPLHF

D: -
J: TRBJ1-1
V: TRBV5-1
CDR3: CASSLTGLTEAFF

D: -
J: TRBJ2-1
V: TRBV2
CDR3: CASTVMADEQFF

D: TRBD1
J: TRBJ2-7
V: TRBV28
CDR3: CASSLEFSGQGFYEQYF

D: -
J: TRBJ1-5
V: TRBV6-5
CDR3: CASSPRKPSQPQHF

D: -
J: TRBJ2-4
V: TRBV25-1
CDR3: CASSEFNIQYF

D: TRBD1
J: TRBJ1-1
V: TRBV14
CDR3: CASSRDRANTEAFF

D: TRBD2
J: TRBJ2-1
V: TRBV11-2
CDR3: CASLSSGGALGSYNEQFF

D: TRBD1
J: TRBJ2-1
V: TRBV27
CDR3: CASPSPGQAAYNEQFF

D: TRBD1
J: TRBJ1-2
V: TRBV7-3
CDR3: CASSPDRDNNYGYTF

D: TRBD1
J: TRBJ1-6
V: TRBV7-9
CDR3: CASSFGTENSPLHF

D: -
J: TRBJ2-7
V: TRBV6-1
CDR3: CASSPDRYYEQYF

D: -
J: TRBJ1-5
V: TRBV6-6
CDR3: CASSYSGVSNQPQHF

D: TRBD1
J: TRBJ2-1
V: TRBV5-1
CDR3: CASSLQGADVGNEQFF

D: -
J: TRBJ1-2
V: TRBV5-5
CDR3: CASSLGRGDGYTF

D: -
J: TRBJ2-1
V: TRBV28
CDR3: CASSLTALGTSKGLYNEQFF

D: TRBD2
J: TRBJ2-5
V: TRBV6-4
CDR3: CASSDRGGAGLETQYF

D: TRBD1
J: TRBJ1-2
V: TRBV6-6
CDR3: CASSLGQGGYTF

D: -
J: TRBJ2-5
V: TRBV7-3
CDR3: CASSLGGQETQYF

D: TRBD2
J: TRBJ2-1
V: TRBV4-1
CDR3: CASSQLSGGQGNEQFF

D: -
J: TRBJ1-2
V: TRBV15
CDR3: CATSRARAANYGYTF

D: -
J: TRBJ2-5
V: TRBV24-1
CDR3: CATSDGGGMGKKETQYF

D: -
J: TRBJ2-3
V: TRBV12-3/TRBV12-4
CDR3: CASSSPTDTQYF

D: TRBD2
J: TRBJ2-1
V: TRBV10-2
CDR3: CASSDLLGRLAGFNEQFF

D: -
J: TRBJ1-2
V: TRBV27
CDR3: CASRREGYYGYTF

D: TRBD1
J: TRBJ1-5
V: TRBV19
CDR3: CATWDSSYQPQHF

D: TRBD2
J: TRBJ2-4
V: TRBV6-1
CDR3: CASSGRLAGDQNIQYF

D: -
J: TRBJ1-2
V: TRBV5-6
CDR3: CASSSSLRTANYGYTF

D: TRBD1
J: TRBJ2-2
V: TRBV5-1
CDR3: CASSGFSGTGNSLMNTGELFF

D: -
J: TRBJ2-7
V: TRBV5-8
CDR3: CASSLGAPSGHGRKYEQYF